This T cell receptor beta chain was found in a study of T-cell memory formation after mild COVID-19. In TCRdb, the 5' RACE reads were re-called with MiXCR into one record per CDR3 protein. Of 250,000 to 300,000 distinct CDR3 sequences listed, 15% to 20% are singletons. The germline V gene has CDR1 SGHTA and CDR2 FQGTGA. This CDR3 has 17 amino acids. About this clonotype: A much larger clone lies a single base off, so this may be a read error.

Sequenced sample: PBMCs or a T cell subset sorted from them (not recorded which). The chain links TRBV7-3 to TRBJ2-1; TRBD2 might be the D (5 bases). The source is a young man who had mild COVID-19 (a few samples of this study predate the infection). Cell type and time point are not known. CDR3 residues: CASSLSPLGFSGNEKFF. The CDR3 nucleotides read TGTGCCAGCAGCCTGTCCCCATTGGGCTTCTCGGGGAATGAGAAGTTCTTC.